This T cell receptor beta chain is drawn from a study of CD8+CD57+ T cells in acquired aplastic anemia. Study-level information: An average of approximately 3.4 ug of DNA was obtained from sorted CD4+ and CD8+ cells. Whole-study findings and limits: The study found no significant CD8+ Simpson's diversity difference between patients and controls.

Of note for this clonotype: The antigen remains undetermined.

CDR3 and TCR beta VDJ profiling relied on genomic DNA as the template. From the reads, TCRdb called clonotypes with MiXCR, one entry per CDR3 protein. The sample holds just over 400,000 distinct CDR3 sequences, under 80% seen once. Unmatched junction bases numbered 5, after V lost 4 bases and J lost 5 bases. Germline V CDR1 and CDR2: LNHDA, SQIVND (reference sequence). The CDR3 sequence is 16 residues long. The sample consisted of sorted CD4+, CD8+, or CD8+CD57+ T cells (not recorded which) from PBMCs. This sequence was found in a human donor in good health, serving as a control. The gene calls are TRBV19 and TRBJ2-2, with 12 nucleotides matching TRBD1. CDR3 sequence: CASSTWGQGATGELFF. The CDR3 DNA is TGTGCCAGTAGTACCTGGGGACAGGGGGCGACCGGGGAGCTGTTTTTT.